The present T cell receptor (beta chain) was sequenced within a study of T cells in localized non-small cell lung cancer. Study findings and constraints: Measurement of T cell clonality placed uninvolved adjacent lung highest, above the level in tumor. A median about 62 of the top 100 tumor clones appeared in adjacent lung.

Germline V CDR1 and CDR2: LNHDA, SQIVND (reference sequence). V shed 7 bases and J 7 bases; nucleotides not matched to a gene: 9. The CDR3 runs to 14 residues. This clone was detected only a few times. As yet, its antigen is unknown. Produced via immunoSEQ multiplex PCR; TCRdb's table is partial and in-frame only. The sample includes over 1,500 clones, over 15% of them seen just once. This chain uses TRBV19 with TRBJ2-2; 7 bases fit TRBD2. The specimen comprised lung tumor tissue, sampled before any cancer treatment. This TCR came from a man aged 40 to 70 with stage I lung adenocarcinoma. CDR3 bases: TGTGCCAGTAATCACGGGAGGACGGTCGGGGAGCTGTTTTTT. Translated: CASNHGRTVGELFF.